This TCR beta chain was profiled in a study of response to subunit inactivated influenza vaccine. General study results and limits: Authors suggested seasonal influenza vaccinations each recruit few new T cells.

This clonotype was counted many times. Antigen specificity is unknown. The CDR3 runs to 15 residues. CDR1 is SGHRS and CDR2 is YFSETQ in the germline V gene. V shed 4 bases, J shed 8 bases, and the junction held 11 bases outside the gene matches. MiXCR, applied by TCRdb to the RT-PCR reads, yields one record per CDR3 protein. The data contain some 850,000 distinct CDR3 sequences, about 18% of them singletons. The TCR was taken from a man in his fifties who received an inactivated influenza vaccine. The V gene is TRBV5-1, the J gene TRBJ2-1; 8 bases fit TRBD2. The sample consisted of PBMCs from blood, taken roughly 5 days after vaccination. The CDR3 loop reads CASSEQGLVSDEQFF. The DNA for the CDR3 is TGCGCCAGCAGCGAACAGGGACTAGTCAGCGATGAGCAGTTCTTC.